Below, 23 T cell receptor beta chains from the same sample are listed, as sequenced in a study of T cells after yellow fever vaccination. In TCRdb, the 5' RACE reads were re-called with MiXCR into one record per CDR3 protein. The table has about 360,000 distinct CDR3 sequences, over 5% seen once. This specimen consisted of PBMCs, obtained 5 days after the yellow fever booster vaccination. Receptors originate from a man younger than 45 who received the YFV17D yellow fever vaccine.

The chain recombines TRBV6-5 with TRBJ1-1, with 8 bases matching TRBD1. The germline CDR1 and CDR2 sequences are MNHEY and SVGAGI. Trimming removed 2 bases from V and 7 bases from J; junction bases left unmatched: 6. CDR3 length: 14 residues. CDR3 region: CASSYKGQGFEAFF. The DNA for the CDR3 is TGTGCCAGCAGTTACAAAGGACAGGGCTTTGAAGCTTTCTTT.

This clonotype has only a few counts. The CDR3 loop is CASSLVAGAEFPYEQYF. In DNA form, the CDR3 reads TGTGCCAGCAGCTTAGTGGCTGGAGCCGAGTTCCCCTACGAGCAGTACTTC. V is TRBV7-2 and J is TRBJ2-7; D not certain. CDR3 length: 17 amino acids. Between the trimmed V and J ends, which lost 1 base and 2 bases, there was a span of 18 bases. In germline, CDR1 is SGHTA, CDR2 FQGNSA.

Only a few counts were recorded for this clonotype. The chain links TRBV10-3 to TRBJ2-5; D gene unclear. Trimming took 4 bases from V and 4 from J, leaving 13 bases between them. CDR1 ENHRY and CDR2 SYGVKD come from the germline V gene. The CDR3 runs 14 residues. Here the CDR3 DNA reads TGTGCCATCAGTGGGGTAACGCGCGCAGAGACCCAGTACTTC. It translates to CAISGVTRAETQYF.

This clonotype was seen at least ten times. The chain has TRBV2 and TRBJ2-7, with no clear D. Deletions cut 8 bases from V and 3 bases from J, with 11 bases between. Germline CDR1 reads SNHLY; CDR2 reads FYNNEI. This CDR3 has 12 residues. CDR3 coding DNA: TGTGCCAGCGGGATGGACGACTACGAGCAGTACTTC. Amino acid sequence: CASGMDDYEQYF.

This clonotype was observed at least ten times. This rearrangement joins TRBV5-6 to TRBJ1-5, with 8 bases aligning to TRBD1. With V trimmed by 3 bases and J by 1 base, 9 bases remained unmatched. This CDR3 is built from 17 residues. Germline V gene sequence: CDR1 SGHDT, CDR2 YYEEEE. For the CDR3, the DNA is TGTGCCAGCAGCTACTGGACAGGGATTCGAAGCAATCAGCCCCAGCATTTT. It yields the protein CASSYWTGIRSNQPQHF.

This chain joins TRBV20-1 and TRBJ2-1; D is possibly TRBD1 (6 bases). Germline V lookup: CDR1 DFQATT, CDR2 SNEGSKA (reference sequence). The CDR3 covers 15 residues. V was pared by 5 bases and J by 0 bases, with 14 bases between. For the CDR3, the DNA is TGCAGTGCTCTCCCAGGGGTTAGCTCCTACAATGAGCAGTTCTTC. It encodes CSALPGVSSYNEQFF.

This clonotype was counted only a few times. The genes are TRBV5-1 and TRBJ2-5; TRBD2 matches at 8 bases. The CDR3 contains 15 residues. V lost 6 bases and J lost 4; bases outside the gene matches: 11. Germline V CDR1 and CDR2: SGHRS, YFSETQ. CDR3 sequence: CASTGAGDGIETQYF. The CDR3 DNA sequence: TGCGCCAGCACGGGAGCGGGAGACGGTATAGAGACCCAGTACTTC.

This chain links TRBV7-2 with TRBJ2-2; TRBD1 might be the D (5 bases). Trimming pared 2 bases from V and 2 bases from J, leaving 12 bases between. The CDR3 covers 16 residues. The germline V gene has CDR1 SGHTA and CDR2 FQGNSA. The CDR3: CASSLSRVVNTGELFF. The CDR3 DNA reads TGTGCCAGCAGCTTAAGCAGGGTGGTAAACACCGGGGAGCTGTTTTTT.

The V and J genes are TRBV4-3 and TRBJ2-1; 9 nucleotides line up with TRBD2. Germline V gene lookup returns CDR1 LGHNA and CDR2 YSLEER. The CDR3 is made up of 14 amino acids. The V segment lost 10 bases and the J segment 9 bases; nucleotides outside the gene matches: 13. The CDR3 nucleotides read TGCGCCAACAGTCTAGCGGGACCCCAAGGTGAGCAGTTCTTC. This codes for CANSLAGPQGEQFF.

This clonotype was seen only a few times. The chain is built from TRBV7-8 and TRBJ2-7, with D tentatively TRBD2 (6 bases). Looked up from germline, CDR1 is SGHVS and CDR2 is FQNEAQ. The CDR3 is 13 residues long. Trimming removed 3 bases from V and 4 bases from J, with 10 bases in between. CDR3 protein: CASSFGGWYEQYF. In DNA, the CDR3 is TGTGCCAGCAGCTTTGGGGGGTGGTACGAGCAGTACTTC.

The J gene is TRBJ2-7, the V gene TRBV5-6; D perhaps matches TRBD2 (6 bases). Germline V gene lookup returns CDR1 SGHDT and CDR2 YYEEEE. The CDR3 spans 12 residues. Trimming cost V 2 bases and J 6 bases, with 9 bases left between them. The CDR3 DNA sequence: TGTGCCAGCAGCTTCGGAGGGGCCGAGCAGTACTTC. Amino acids: CASSFGGAEQYF.

This clonotype was recorded at least ten times. The rearrangement uses TRBV5-1 and TRBJ2-1; 12 bases are shared with TRBD2. The CDR3 has 17 amino acids. Losses at the gene ends were 6 bases for V and 2 bases for J; bases not matched to a gene: 9. Germline CDR1 and CDR2: SGHRS and YFSETQ. Written as DNA, the CDR3 is TGCGCCAGCAATGGGGCTAGCGGGAGGGGTCCCTACAATGAGCAGTTCTTC. It is translated as CASNGASGRGPYNEQFF.

This chain links TRBV11-2 with TRBJ2-1, with D maybe TRBD1 (6 bases). CDR1 SGHAT and CDR2 FQNNGV come from the germline V gene. This CDR3 contains 16 residues. The germline V and J ends were trimmed by 2 bases and 0 bases, with 11 bases remaining between them. In nucleotides, the CDR3 is TGTGCCAGCAGCTTACCAGGGGCGAGCTCCTACAATGAGCAGTTCTTC. It translates to CASSLPGASSYNEQFF.

This clonotype has at least ten counts. This chain joins TRBV7-8 and TRBJ2-7; weak D call: TRBD2 (5 bases). CDR3 length equals 12 residues. Trimming stripped 5 bases from V and 6 bases from J, with 11 bases between. The V gene's germline CDR1 is SGHVS and CDR2 FQNEAQ. DNA for the CDR3: TGTGCCAGCAGCCCTAACCGGGGCGAGCAGTACTTC. Protein sequence: CASSPNRGEQYF.

The sample holds a few counts of this clonotype. The chain is built from TRBV28 and TRBJ1-6; 10 bases map to TRBD1. Germline loops: CDR1 MDHEN, CDR2 SYDVKM. The CDR3 sequence is 17 residues long. With V trimmed by 3 bases and J by 10 bases, 12 bases remained unmatched. CDR3 in amino acids: CASSFPPTTGGRSPLHF. The CDR3 DNA is TGTGCCAGCAGTTTCCCACCCACGACAGGGGGCAGATCACCCCTCCACTTT.

This chain links TRBV12-3 or TRBV12-4 with TRBJ1-6; D is perhaps TRBD1 (5 bases). Deletions cut 1 base from V and 7 bases from J, with 11 bases between. The CDR3 has 15 residues. The CDR3 sequence is CASSLGGTVNSPLHF. In DNA form, the CDR3 reads TGTGCCAGCAGTTTAGGGGGGACGGTCAATTCACCCCTCCACTTT.

This clonotype was observed at least ten times. The chain is built from TRBV12-3 or TRBV12-4 and TRBJ2-1; either TRBD1 or TRBD2 may fit D (5 bases each). The CDR3 is 12 amino acids. Deletions cut 6 bases from V and 7 bases from J, with 10 bases between. CDR3 amino acids: CASSLWGNEQFF. Here the CDR3 DNA reads TGTGCCAGCAGCCTATGGGGGAATGAGCAGTTCTTC.

This clonotype has a handful of counts. The chain carries TRBV10-3 and TRBJ1-5; no clear D gene. This CDR3 is 13 amino acids long. In germline, CDR1 is ENHRY, CDR2 SYGVKD. With 0 bases removed from V and 4 bases from J, the gap between germline ends came to 4 bases. The DNA for the CDR3 is TGTGCCATCAGTGAGTCAGCGAATCAGCCCCAGCATTTT. Translating it yields CAISESANQPQHF.

This clonotype has at least ten counts. The chain carries TRBV18 and TRBJ1-5; 7 bases fit TRBD1. With V trimmed by 3 bases and J by 7 bases, 3 bases remained unmatched. The CDR3 has 13 residues. In germline, CDR1 is KGHSH, CDR2 LQKENI. The CDR3 here is CASSPTGDQPQHF. CDR3 nucleotide sequence: TGTGCCAGCTCACCCACAGGGGACCAGCCCCAGCATTTT.

Points on this clonotype: One base away lies a much larger clone, so this may be a sequencing read error. Lacking the conserved final phenylalanine or tryptophan, this CDR3 likely reflects a read error. This chain uses TRBV27 with TRBJ2-7; D gene unclear. The V end lost 6 bases, the J end lost 4 bases, and 13 bases lay between the germline ends. This CDR3 comprises 13 residues. Per the germline V gene, CDR1 is MNHEY and CDR2 is SMNVEV (reference sequence). This CDR3 reads CASSPTNSYEQYY. The CDR3 DNA reads TGTGCCAGCAGCCCCACCAATAGTTACGAGCAGTACTAC.

This clonotype was observed many times. The chain uses TRBV24-1 and TRBJ2-7, with 11 bases lining up with TRBD2. This CDR3 has 16 residues. The V gene end was trimmed by 2 bases and the J gene end by 7 bases; junction bases not matched to a gene: 9. Germline V gene sequence: CDR1 KGHDR, CDR2 SFDVKD. CDR3 sequence reads: CATSDSLLAGGGEQYF. In nucleotides, the CDR3 is TGTGCCACCAGTGATTCCCTGCTAGCGGGAGGCGGGGAGCAGTACTTC.

The chain recombines TRBV5-1 with TRBJ2-2, with unresolved D. CDR1 is SGHRS, CDR2 YFSETQ, per germline. The germline V and J ends were trimmed by 5 bases and 2 bases, with 10 bases remaining between them. The CDR3 is 14 residues long. The CDR3 nucleotides are TGCGCCAGCAGAACGGACGGAAACACCGGGGAGCTGTTTTTT. Encoded protein: CASRTDGNTGELFF.

The gene calls are TRBV19 and TRBJ2-5; 8 bases line up with TRBD2. There are 15 residues in the CDR3. Trimming cost V 3 bases and J 0 bases; bases outside gene matches: 3. Germline lookup yields CDR1 LNHDA and CDR2 SQIVND (reference sequence). CDR3 sequence: CASSMTLADQETQYF. The CDR3 bases are TGTGCCAGTAGTATGACACTAGCGGACCAAGAGACCCAGTACTTC.